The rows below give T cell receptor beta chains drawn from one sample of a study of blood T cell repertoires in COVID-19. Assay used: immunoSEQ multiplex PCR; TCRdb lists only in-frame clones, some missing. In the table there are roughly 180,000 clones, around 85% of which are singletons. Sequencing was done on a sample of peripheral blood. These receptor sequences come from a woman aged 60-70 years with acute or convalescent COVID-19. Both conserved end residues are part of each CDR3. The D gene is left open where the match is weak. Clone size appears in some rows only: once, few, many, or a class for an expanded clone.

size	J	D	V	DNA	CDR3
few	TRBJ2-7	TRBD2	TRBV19	TGTGCCAGTAGTACGGGACTAGCGACCTACGAGCAGTACTTC	CASSTGLATYEQYF
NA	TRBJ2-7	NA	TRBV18	TGTGCCAGCTCGCCACTGCAGGGGCAAACAGTCCACGAGCAGTACTTC	CASSPLQGQTVHEQYF
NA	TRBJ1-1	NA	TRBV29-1	TGCAGCGTTGGGGGGGGCCTGAACACTGAAGCTTTCTTT	CSVGGGLNTEAFF
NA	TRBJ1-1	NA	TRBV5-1	TGCGCCAGCAGCGACGGGACTGGGAACACTGAAGCTTTCTTT	CASSDGTGNTEAFF
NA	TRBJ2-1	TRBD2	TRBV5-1	TGCGCCAGCAGCATCCTCTTAGCGGGGAGCTCCTACAATGAGCAGTTCTTC	CASSILLAGSSYNEQFF
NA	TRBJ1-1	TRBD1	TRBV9	TGTGCCAGCAGCGTAGTGGTTGCAGGGGGCACTGAAGCTTTCTTT	CASSVVVAGGTEAFF
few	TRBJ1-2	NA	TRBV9	TGTGCCAGCAGCGTCAGACCCACAGGCCTCTCTCGAGGCTACACCTTC	CASSVRPTGLSRGYTF
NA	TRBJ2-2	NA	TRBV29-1	TGCAGCATTGACAGAGAGGGCACCGGGGAGCTGTTTTTT	CSIDREGTGELFF
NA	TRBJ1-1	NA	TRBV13	TGTGCCAGCAGCTTATTTCGGAACAGTAGGGGGACTGAAGCTTTCTTT	CASSLFRNSRGTEAFF
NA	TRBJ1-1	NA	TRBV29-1	TGCAGCGCCCGGCGGGCGAACACTGAAGCTTTCTTT	CSARRANTEAFF
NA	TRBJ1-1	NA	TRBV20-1	TGCAGTGCTAGAGAGTACATAGAAGCTTTCTTT	CSAREYIEAFF